This T cell receptor beta chain was captured in a study of human T cells and chemical hapten exposure listed by TCRdb under 2021. Broadly, across the study: For sensitization, 2% DPC in acetone was applied to a 2 cm by 2 cm area of upper inner arm skin. Throughout the study period of roughly 24 weeks, patients also received therapeutic DPC doses to the scalp every week. Patch testing on the upper back used Finn chambers containing 0.01% DPC, with scoring done after 6 days according to International Contact Dermatitis Research Group standards. Most of the patients in the cohort were female, and the cohort covered alopecia areata with under or over 50% scalp involvement, alopecia totalis and alopecia universalis. The libraries were sequenced as a pool, and the TCR yield per sample differed mostly because of small variations in library volumes within the pool. The study tracked peripheral blood TCR repertoire changes in vivo during primary and secondary sensitization to the hapten diphenylcyclopropenone (DPC) in alopecia patients. Blood samples were taken from patients before sensitization (week 0) and then at 2, 6 and about 24 weeks after DPC sensitization. Blood for TCR sequencing was provided by twenty-nine alopecia patients at one to four time points (pre-sensitization, 2, 6 and 24 weeks).

V trim: 5 bases; J trim: 6 bases; unmatched bases: 4. The germline V gene (reference sequence) supplies CDR1 SEHNR and CDR2 FQNEAQ. The CDR3, cysteine through phenylalanine, is 12 amino acids long. Here the CDR3 DNA is all that survives: 36 bases in frame from base 1. The receptor library was made with RACE. The sample was run on a NextSeq 500. During library preparation, unique molecular identifiers were attached to individual cDNA molecules so that TCRs could be counted in a quantitative, reproducible way. Both TCR alpha and TCR beta chains were sequenced from each blood RNA sample. The study's own analysis went as follows. Samples had a median of roughly 91,000 TCRs, with a range from about 23,224 to 690,600. The Decombinator software suite was used to annotate V, J and CDR3 in the TCR reads. To make PS versus PT1 abundance plots, every sample was subsampled to the same number of TCRs (28,000). TCRs were defined as expanded if absent before sensitization and observed at least eight times at the 2-week time point. The public sequencing data were trimmed at Q25 with fastp and processed into clonotypes with MiXCR by TCRdb, which kept only in-frame beta chains. Each entry is one CDR3 protein sequence, shown with its most common DNA and genes. TCRdb, not the original authors, processed these V and J calls. The sample table records about 290,000 distinct CDR3 sequences; 7.5% to 8% of these occur just once. In total, the top ten clones hold about 1.2% of the sample.

The time point label for this specimen denotes: pre-sensitization, week 0. Explained via the paper, the treatment or condition label denotes: therapeutic diphenylcyclopropenone sensitization with weekly scalp DPC. At every patch-test visit, the blood draw took place before the patch test was put on. To be eligible, patients had to be aged 18 to 70, diagnosed with alopecia and judged suitable for DPC therapy, while pregnant patients were excluded. Total RNA was extracted from unfractionated whole blood collected in Tempus Blood RNA tubes. This clonotype was picked up a small number of times. There is no known antigen for this receptor. Qualities for individual bases were not recorded, and no much larger clone is one base off. The full study reports these points: DPC sensitization did not change how many TCRs were above 1 in 1000 frequency, and no evidence was found of alterations in global repertoire structure. Patch test score was positively correlated with the number of PT1 expanded TCRs, with significance at thresholds 8, 16 and 32 but not at 4. Significantly more large CDR3 similarity clusters were formed by expanded TCRs than by pre-sensitization or healthy control sets, consistent with antigen-driven responses. Repeated subsampling changed both the strength of the expansion versus patch-test correlation and the threshold at which the correlation became significant. Because all patients had alopecia, a presumed autoimmune disease, the immune response of the patients might differ from that of healthy individuals.

This sequence was found in a man in his late teens or twenties with alopecia areata. Some clones in this sample may be carry-over from other donors' samples. This sample comprised whole blood, obtained in connection with sensitization to the hapten diphenylcyclopropenone (DPC). The chain joins TRBV7-9 to TRBJ2-7, and 7 bases in between align with TRBD2. The DNA sequence reads TGTGCCAGCAGCCAGGCGGGGGTCGAGCAGTACTTC. This codes for CASSQAGVEQYF. With the portions outside the CDR3 filled from the reference TRBV7-9 and TRBJ2-7 genes, the complete variable region becomes DTGVSQNPRHKITKRGQNVTFRCDPISEHNRLYWYRQTLGQGPEFLTYFQNEAQLEKSRLLSDRFSAERPKGSFSTLEIQRTEQGDSAMYLCASSQAGVEQYFGPGTRLTVT.